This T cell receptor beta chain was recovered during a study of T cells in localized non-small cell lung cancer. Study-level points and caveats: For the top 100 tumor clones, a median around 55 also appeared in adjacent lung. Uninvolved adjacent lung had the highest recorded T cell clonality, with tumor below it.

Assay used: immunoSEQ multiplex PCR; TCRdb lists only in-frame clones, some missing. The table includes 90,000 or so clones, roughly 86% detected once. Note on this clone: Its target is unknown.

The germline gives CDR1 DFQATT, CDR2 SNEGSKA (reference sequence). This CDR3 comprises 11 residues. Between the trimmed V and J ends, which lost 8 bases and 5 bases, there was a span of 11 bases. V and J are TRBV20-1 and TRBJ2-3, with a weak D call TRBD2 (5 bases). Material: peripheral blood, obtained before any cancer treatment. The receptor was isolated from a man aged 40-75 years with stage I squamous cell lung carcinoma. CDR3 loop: CSPGWRDTQYF. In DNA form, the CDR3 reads TGCAGTCCGGGGTGGAGAGATACGCAGTATTTT.